The 23 T cell receptor beta chains listed next were all sequenced from one sample in a study of blood T cell repertoires in COVID-19. The protocol was immunoSEQ multiplex PCR, while the TCRdb copy is restricted to in-frame clones and leaves out a portion. The sample has roughly 100,000 clones, about nine tenths seen once. The sequenced sample consisted of peripheral blood. Every receptor here comes from a human donor with active COVID-19. The donor label of this sample is uncertain.

This chain links TRBV11-3 with TRBJ2-7; 8 bases are shared with TRBD1. V shed 6 bases and J 0 bases; nucleotides not matched to a gene: 1. Germline V gene data show CDR1 as SGHNT and CDR2 as YENEEA. The CDR3 runs 13 residues. CDR3 region: CASSGQGSYEQYF. The CDR3 bases are TGTGCCAGCAGTGGACAGGGCTCCTACGAGCAGTACTTC.

The V gene is TRBV29-1, the J gene TRBJ2-1; no firm D call. The germline CDR1 and CDR2 sequences are SQVTM and ANQGSEA. Trimming shortened V by 7 bases and J by 5 bases, and 15 bases separated the two germline ends. The CDR3 length is 13 residues. The CDR3 DNA reads TGCAGCGGAGGCCCGCACTTCGACAATGAGCAGTTCTTC. Its protein is CSGGPHFDNEQFF.

The rearrangement links TRBV6-5 to TRBJ2-5; 8 nucleotides align to TRBD1. V lost 1 base and J lost 5; bases outside the gene matches: 3. Germline CDR1 MNHEY, CDR2 SVGAGI. The CDR3 is 14 amino acids. The CDR3 loop reads CASSYWQGAETQYF. CDR3 DNA: TGTGCCAGCAGTTACTGGCAGGGGGCGGAGACCCAGTACTTC.

The chain is built from TRBV24-1 and TRBJ1-2; tentatively, D is TRBD1 (5 bases). The CDR3 consists of 13 residues. V was clipped by 2 bases and J by 7 bases, with 10 bases between them. Germline V gene sequence: CDR1 KGHDR, CDR2 SFDVKD. CDR3 region: CATSDSAGIGYTF. The CDR3 DNA sequence: TGTGCCACCAGTGATTCGGCAGGGATTGGCTACACCTTC.

A single count supports this clone. The genes are TRBV5-6 and TRBJ2-5; D might be TRBD1 (5 bases). V lost 4 bases and J lost 3, with 13 bases in between. Germline V gene sequence: CDR1 SGHDT, CDR2 YYEEEE. The CDR3 is 14 amino acids. The chain's CDR3 is CASSQAGWEETQYF. The CDR3 coding sequence is TGTGCCAGCAGCCAAGCAGGGTGGGAAGAGACCCAGTACTTC.

The chain carries TRBV28 and TRBJ1-2; tentatively, D is TRBD1 (6 bases). The CDR3 has 15 residues. Trimming removed 2 bases from V and 7 bases from J, with 17 bases in between. The germline CDR1 and CDR2 sequences are MDHEN and SYDVKM. CDR3 nucleotides: TGTGCCAGCAGTTTACACAGGGAATTACCTGGTGGCTACACCTTC. Amino acids: CASSLHRELPGGYTF.

The chain has TRBV19 and TRBJ1-1; possibly TRBD1 for D (6 bases). The CDR3 consists of 14 residues. V was trimmed by 7 bases and J by 3 bases, leaving 15 bases between them. CDR1 is LNHDA and CDR2 is SQIVND in the germline V gene (reference sequence). As DNA, the CDR3 is TGTGCCAGTAAGCACAGGGTGAGGGACACTGAAGCTTTCTTT. Translating it yields CASKHRVRDTEAFF.

As DNA, the CDR3 is TGTGCCAGCTCGCCTACCCTACTGAGCTCCTATAATTCACCCCTCCACTTT. The encoded protein is CASSPTLLSSYNSPLHF. The chain has TRBV18 and TRBJ1-6; no clear D. Germline CDR1 reads KGHSH; CDR2 reads LQKENI. The CDR3 loop spans 17 amino acids. V was clipped by 6 bases and J by 0 bases, with 15 bases between them.

The chain links TRBV7-2 to TRBJ2-7; perhaps TRBD1 as D (6 bases). CDR3 length: 17 residues. V was clipped by 2 bases and J by 3 bases, with 20 bases between them. Germline-derived CDR1 and CDR2 are SGHTA and FQGNSA. The CDR3 sequence: CASSLSPYREKSYEQYF. The CDR3 DNA is TGTGCCAGCAGCTTAAGCCCCTACAGGGAGAAGAGCTACGAGCAGTACTTC.

This chain joins TRBV19 and TRBJ1-6; a possible D gene is TRBD1 (6 bases). The germline CDR1 and CDR2 sequences are LNHDA and SQIVND (reference sequence). V dropped 9 bases and J dropped 9 bases, with 18 bases sitting between them. This CDR3 is built from 14 residues. The CDR3 region is CASSSSGGASPLHF. In DNA, the CDR3 is TGTGCCAGCTCATCTAGCGGGGGGGCTTCACCCCTCCACTTT.

The V call is TRBV28, the J call TRBJ1-1; 7 nucleotides agree with TRBD1. Per the germline V gene, CDR1 is MDHEN and CDR2 is SYDVKM. J lost 3 bases, V lost 5 bases, and 3 bases had no gene match. The CDR3 runs to 13 residues. In DNA, the CDR3 is TGTGCCAGCAGTCAAAGGGGGCACACTGAAGCTTTCTTT. Translating it yields CASSQRGHTEAFF.

CDR3 DNA: TGTGCCAGCAGCTCCGGGACAGTGAACACTGAAGCTTTCTTT. The encoded protein is CASSSGTVNTEAFF. The J gene is TRBJ1-1, the V gene TRBV7-9; 7 nucleotides match TRBD1. Per germline, CDR1 SEHNR and CDR2 FQNEAQ (reference sequence). V was pared by 4 bases and J by 0 bases, with 2 bases of the junction left unmatched. CDR3 length: 14 amino acids.

The CDR3 protein is CASSGTGLWFGNQPQHF. Written as DNA, the CDR3 is TGTGCCAGTAGTGGGACAGGGTTATGGTTTGGCAATCAGCCCCAGCATTTT. The chain recombines TRBV19 with TRBJ1-5; TRBD1 matches at 9 bases. Germline loops: CDR1 LNHDA, CDR2 SQIVND (reference sequence). V was clipped by 5 bases and J by 2 bases; unmatched bases: 10. This CDR3 region has 17 residues. Full variable domain (outside the CDR3, taken from reference TRBV19 and TRBJ1-5): DGGITQSPKYLFRKEGQNVTLSCEQNLNHDAMYWYRQDPGQGLRLIYYSQIVNDFQKGDIAEGYSVSREKKESFPLTVTSAQKNPTAFYLCASSGTGLWFGNQPQHFGDGTRLSIL.

The CDR3 spells CASSLLGTAEKLFF. CDR3 sequence (DNA): TGTGCCAGCAGCTTACTGGGCACAGCTGAAAAACTGTTTTTT. The chain carries TRBV7-2 and TRBJ1-4; D is uncertain. The CDR3 is 14 residues long. The germline gives CDR1 SGHTA, CDR2 FQGNSA. Trimming removed 2 bases from V and 7 bases from J, with 11 bases in between. The complete variable domain, with remaining parts taken from reference TRBV7-2 and TRBJ1-4, reads GAGVSQSPSNKVTEKGKDVELRCDPISGHTALYWYRQSLGQGLEFLIYFQGNSAPDKSGLPSDRFSAERTGGSVSTLTIQRTQQEDSAVYLCASSLLGTAEKLFFGSGTQLSVL.

The gene calls are TRBV27 and TRBJ2-7; unclear D gene. CDR3 length: 14 amino acids. Germline V gene lookup returns CDR1 MNHEY and CDR2 SMNVEV (reference sequence). V lost 5 bases, J lost 5 bases, and 16 bases lay in between. The CDR3 reads CASSPRPRVNEQYF. The CDR3 DNA reads as TGTGCCAGCAGTCCCCGTCCCCGGGTAAACGAGCAGTACTTC.

With regard to this clone: The final CDR3 position lacks the conserved phenylalanine or tryptophan, pointing to a likely read error. This chain joins TRBV12-3 or TRBV12-4 and TRBJ1-1; D is possibly TRBD1 (6 bases). The CDR3 spans 11 residues. Between the trimmed V and J ends, which lost 9 bases and 4 bases, there was a span of 9 bases. CDR3 protein: CASRGGTEAFL. The CDR3 DNA reads TGTGCCAGTAGGGGGGGCACTGAAGCTTTCCTT.

The genes are TRBV6-2 or TRBV6-3 and TRBJ2-1; a weak D match, TRBD1 (6 bases). The CDR3 is 16 residues long. Germline CDR1 reads MNHEY; CDR2 reads SVGEGT. Trimming pared 5 bases from V and 6 bases from J, leaving 20 bases between. CDR3 nucleotide sequence: TGTGCCAGCAGTGATGGGGGCCACTCCAGTCTCAATGAGCAGTTCTTC. This codes for CASSDGGHSSLNEQFF.

The CDR3, as DNA: TGTGCCAGCAGTTACTCGTCCGGGTTCGCCTTTGAAAAACTGTTTTTT. Protein product: CASSYSSGFAFEKLFF. The J gene is TRBJ1-4, the V gene TRBV6-6, with D uncertain. CDR1 is MNHNY and CDR2 is SVGAGI in the germline V gene (reference sequence). V was shortened by 0 bases and J by 7 bases, with 15 bases between the two germline ends. The CDR3 has 16 residues.

This chain connects TRBV27 to TRBJ2-5; 9 bases match TRBD1. Germline-derived CDR1 and CDR2 are MNHEY and SMNVEV (reference sequence). CDR3 length: 14 amino acids. J gave up 2 bases and V 8 bases, and 6 bases lay outside the gene matches. DNA for the CDR3: TGTGCCAGCGCCTGGACAGGGGAGCAAGAGACCCAGTACTTC. Protein: CASAWTGEQETQYF.

CDR3 residues: CASTQSGGSGDTQYF. In DNA, the CDR3 is TGTGCCAGCACCCAAAGCGGGGGAAGTGGAGATACGCAGTATTTT. V is TRBV9 and J is TRBJ2-3; TRBD2 matches at 8 bases. The CDR3 totals 15 residues. CDR1 SGDLS and CDR2 YYNGEE come from the germline V gene. With 6 bases clipped from V and 5 bases from J, the junction kept 11 bases outside the gene matches. Full variable domain (rest looked up from reference TRBV9 and TRBJ2-3): DSGVTQTPKHLITATGQRVTLRCSPRSGDLSVYWYQQSLDQGLQFLIQYYNGEERAKGNILERFSAQQFPDLHSELNLSSLELGDSALYFCASTQSGGSGDTQYFGPGTRLTVL.

This clone is a singleton in its sample. The chain recombines TRBV5-6 with TRBJ2-5; D call uncertain. V shed 4 bases and J shed 3 bases, with 4 bases lying between them. The CDR3 sequence is 11 residues long. The germline gives CDR1 SGHDT, CDR2 YYEEEE. In DNA, the CDR3 is TGTGCCAGCAGCCGAGAAGAGACCCAGTACTTC. Its translation: CASSREETQYF.

CDR3 bases: TGTGCCAGTAGTCAGAAGGAGACAGGCACTCAGCCCCAGCATTTT. It codes for CASSQKETGTQPQHF. The V gene is TRBV19, the J gene TRBJ1-5, with D tentatively TRBD1 (6 bases). Germline V gene lookup returns CDR1 LNHDA and CDR2 SQIVND (reference sequence). The germline V and J ends were trimmed by 5 bases and 6 bases, with 17 bases remaining between them. The CDR3 has 15 residues.

This chain links TRBV5-4 with TRBJ2-5; 12 nucleotides align to TRBD2. J was trimmed by 3 bases and V by 0 bases; bases with no gene match: 3. The CDR3 consists of 16 residues. Germline V gene lookup returns CDR1 SGHNT and CDR2 YYREEE (reference sequence). The CDR3 loop is CASSLGLAGVEETQYF. The CDR3 coding sequence is TGTGCCAGCAGCTTGGGACTAGCGGGGGTGGAAGAGACCCAGTACTTC.